Sequencing of this T cell receptor beta chain was carried out in a study of high-grade serous ovarian cancer treatment subgroups. Looking at the study overall: On average, roughly 14,000 reads and under 9,000 unique TCR beta rearrangements were obtained per sample. General study results and limits: Without spatial data, bulk sequencing limits insight into HGSC tumor diversity.

On this clone itself: Antigen specificity is unknown. A junction end diverges from the germline sequence, so it may reflect a read error.

Tumor samples were obtained before definitive surgery or chemotherapy. The method was immunoSEQ multiplex PCR; TCRdb's version includes in-frame clones alone and lacks a portion of them. The sample records roughly 6,000 clones, around 70% being singletons. CDR3 length: 14 amino acids. Germline V gene lookup returns CDR1 SGHNT and CDR2 YYREEE (reference sequence). This clonotype was obtained from a human donor with high-grade serous ovarian cancer. Sequencing was performed on tumor tissue. The chain is built from TRBV5-4 and TRBJ1-2; D is uncertain. CDR3 coding DNA: TGCGCCAGCACCCCAACAATATGGGCTGATGGCTACACCTTC. Its protein is CASTPTIWADGYTF.